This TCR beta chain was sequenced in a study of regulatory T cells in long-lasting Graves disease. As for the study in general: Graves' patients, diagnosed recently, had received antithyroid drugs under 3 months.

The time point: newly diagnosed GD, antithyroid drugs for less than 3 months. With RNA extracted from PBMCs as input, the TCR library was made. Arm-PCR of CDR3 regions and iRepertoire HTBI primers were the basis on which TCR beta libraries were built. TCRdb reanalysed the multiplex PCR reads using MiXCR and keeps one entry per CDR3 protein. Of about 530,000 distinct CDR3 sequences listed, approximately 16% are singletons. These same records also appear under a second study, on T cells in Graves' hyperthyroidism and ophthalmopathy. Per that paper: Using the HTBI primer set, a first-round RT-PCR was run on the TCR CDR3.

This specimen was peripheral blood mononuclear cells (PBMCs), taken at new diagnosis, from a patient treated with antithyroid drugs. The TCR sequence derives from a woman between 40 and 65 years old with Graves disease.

The CDR3 nucleotides are TGTGCCAGCAGTTTAAGAGACAGGTTCTATGGCTACACCTTC. It translates to CASSLRDRFYGYTF. V usage is TRBV28 and J usage is TRBJ1-2; D is perhaps TRBD1 (6 bases). V was cut by 2 bases and J by 4 bases, with 11 bases left in between. The V gene's germline CDR1 is MDHEN and CDR2 SYDVKM. The CDR3 is 14 residues long.